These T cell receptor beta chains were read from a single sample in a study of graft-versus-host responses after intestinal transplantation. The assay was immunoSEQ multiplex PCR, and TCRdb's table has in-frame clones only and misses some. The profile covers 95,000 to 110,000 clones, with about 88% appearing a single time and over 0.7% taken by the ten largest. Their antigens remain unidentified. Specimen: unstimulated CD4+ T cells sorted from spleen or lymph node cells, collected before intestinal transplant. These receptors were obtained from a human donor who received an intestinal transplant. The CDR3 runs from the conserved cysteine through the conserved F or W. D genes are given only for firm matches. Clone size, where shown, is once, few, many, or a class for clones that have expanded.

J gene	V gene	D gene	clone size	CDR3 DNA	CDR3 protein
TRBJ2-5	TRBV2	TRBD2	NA	TGTGCCAGCGGACTAGCGGGGTGGGAGACCCAGTACTTC	CASGLAGWETQYF
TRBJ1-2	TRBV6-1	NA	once	TGTGCCAGCAGTGACGGGGGGCCTTATGGCTACACCTTC	CASSDGGPYGYTF
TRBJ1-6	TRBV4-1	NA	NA	TGCGCCAGCAGCCAAGTAAAGGTGGTTCGGGGGATCACCTATAATTCACCCCTCCACTTT	CASSQVKVVRGITYNSPLHF
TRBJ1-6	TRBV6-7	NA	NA	TGTGCCACCACCCCCCCCGGGGACACCTCGGGTTCACCCCTCCACTTT	CATTPPGDTSGSPLHF
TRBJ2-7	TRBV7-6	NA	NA	TGTGCCAGCAGCCCCGGAGTGGGAAGAGGGTACGAGCAGTACTTC	CASSPGVGRGYEQYF
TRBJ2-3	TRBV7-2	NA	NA	TGTGCCAGCAGCCGAGCGGTAGTGGGCCGAGATACGCAGTATTTT	CASSRAVVGRDTQYF
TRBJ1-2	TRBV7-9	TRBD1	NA	TGTGCCAGCAGCCCGGGACAGGGGGCCCTCGATGGCTACACCTTC	CASSPGQGALDGYTF
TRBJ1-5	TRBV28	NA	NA	TGTGCCAGCAGTTTACGTCCACGGGGGGGTAGTCAGCCCCAGCATTTT	CASSLRPRGGSQPQHF
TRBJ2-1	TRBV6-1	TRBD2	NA	TGTGCCAGCAGCTTTAGCGGGGACTACAATGAGCAGTTCTTC	CASSFSGDYNEQFF
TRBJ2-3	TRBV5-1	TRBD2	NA	TGCGCCAGCAGCTACCCGGGGGGTAGCGGGAGGGCGGATACGCAGTATTTT	CASSYPGGSGRADTQYF
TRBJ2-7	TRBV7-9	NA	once	TGTGCCAGCAGCTTATATCCGGAGCCCGGAAAGGAGTACTTC	CASSLYPEPGKEYF
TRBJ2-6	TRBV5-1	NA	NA	TGCGCCAGCAGCTTAATCAGGGGCGTGGATGGGGCCAACGTCCTGACTTTC	CASSLIRGVDGANVLTF
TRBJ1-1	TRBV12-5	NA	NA	TGTGCTAGTGGTTTGTTACAGAACACTGAAGCTTTCTTT	CASGLLQNTEAFF